These 29 T cell receptor beta chains came from one sample sequenced in a study of regulatory T cells in long-lasting Graves disease. To make TCR beta libraries, researchers used iRepertoire HTBI primers and Arm-PCR of CDR3 regions. TCRdb reprocessed the multiplex PCR reads with MiXCR, giving one entry per CDR3 protein. The data contain hundreds of thousands of distinct CDR3 sequences, about 16% of them singletons. Noted time point: newly diagnosed GD, antithyroid drugs for less than 3 months. After RNA was extracted from PBMCs, the TCR library was made from it. The data were also submitted as part of a second study, on T cells in Graves' hyperthyroidism and ophthalmopathy.

The sequences come from peripheral blood mononuclear cells (PBMCs), collected at new diagnosis, from a patient treated with antithyroid drugs. The receptors derive from a man between 18 and 35 years old with Graves disease.

This clonotype showed up many times. The chain is built from TRBV7-6 and TRBJ2-5; D is undetermined. This CDR3 has 12 amino acids. The V end lost 8 bases, the J end lost 2 bases, and 9 bases lay between the germline ends. Per germline, CDR1 SGHVS and CDR2 FNYEAQ. The CDR3 coding sequence is TGTGCCAGCGGCCGAATTCAAGAGACCCAGTACTTC. Protein product: CASGRIQETQYF. The full variable domain, its missing parts supplied by reference TRBV7-6 and TRBJ2-5, is GAGVSQSPRYKVTKRGQDVALRCDPISGHVSLYWYRQALGQGPEFLTYFNYEAQQDKSGLPNDRFSAERPEGSISTLTIQRTEQRDSAMYRCASGRIQETQYFGPGTRLLVL.

This clonotype turned up a few times. The chain links TRBV5-1 to TRBJ1-6, with 7 bases that match TRBD1. The CDR3 contains 16 residues. The germline gives CDR1 SGHRS, CDR2 YFSETQ. V was pared by 4 bases and J by 9 bases, with 13 bases of the junction left unmatched. CDR3 loop: CASSSDTGACGSPLHF. The CDR3 nucleotides read TGCGCCAGCAGCAGCGATACAGGGGCATGTGGTTCACCCCTCCACTTT.

The CDR3 DNA sequence: TGTGCCAGTAATACCGGGACAGTCTATGGCTACACCTTC. It codes for CASNTGTVYGYTF. V is TRBV19 and J is TRBJ1-2; 7 bases agree with TRBD1. J lost 4 bases, V lost 7 bases, and 6 bases had no gene match. Per germline, CDR1 LNHDA and CDR2 SQIVND (reference sequence). CDR3 length: 13 residues.

There are a few counts of this clonotype. The chain has TRBV10-3 and TRBJ2-2; TRBD2 might be the D (5 bases). Germline assignment: CDR1 ENHRY and CDR2 SYGVKD. Between the trimmed V and J ends, which lost 4 bases and 5 bases, there was a span of 11 bases. This CDR3 has 14 amino acids. The CDR3 is CAISAGWTTGELFF. CDR3 DNA: TGTGCCATCAGTGCCGGATGGACTACCGGGGAGCTGTTTTTT.

The chain employs TRBV7-8 and TRBJ1-5; tentatively, D is TRBD1 (5 bases). The CDR3 sequence is 16 residues long. Germline V gene data show CDR1 as SGHVS and CDR2 as FQNEAQ. V was pared by 7 bases and J by 6 bases, with 22 bases between. CDR3 bases: TGTGCCAGCATTCCTTACAGGAGGCGCAATGCTCAGCCCCAGCATTTT. As protein: CASIPYRRRNAQPQHF.

This clonotype was picked up a small number of times. This sequence joins TRBV3-1 and TRBJ2-2; D tentatively reads TRBD1 or TRBD2 (6 bases each). This CDR3 region has 15 residues. The V end lost 1 base, the J end lost 5 bases, and 11 bases lay between the germline ends. From germline, CDR1 is LGHDT and CDR2 YNNKEL (reference sequence). The CDR3 reads CASSQGLGGTGELFF. The CDR3 DNA reads as TGTGCCAGCAGCCAAGGACTAGGGGGAACCGGGGAGCTGTTTTTT.

This clonotype occurred many times. The CDR3 region has the DNA TGTGCCAGCAGCTCTGTCCCGGGACTAGCGGGAGGGCCCCATGAGCAGTTCTTC. Translated: CASSSVPGLAGGPHEQFF. The J gene is TRBJ2-1, the V gene TRBV6-1, with 16 bases fitting TRBD2. Germline V gene data show CDR1 as MNHNS and CDR2 as SASEGT. The CDR3 totals 18 residues. After removal of 6 bases from V and 8 bases from J, the junction contained 13 bases not matched to a gene.

In regard to this clonotype: A read error may be the cause here, since a much bigger clone is one base away. The V and J genes are TRBV2 and TRBJ2-7; D ambiguous. This CDR3 is built from 11 residues. Germline V gene data show CDR1 as SNHLY and CDR2 as FYNNEI. The V end was cut by 11 bases, the J end by 3 bases, with 11 bases between. CDR3: CAGTSNYEQYF. The CDR3 region has the DNA TGTGCCGGCACCTCTAACTACGAGCAGTACTTC.

This clonotype came up many times. CDR3 sequence (DNA): TGTGCCAGCAGTGCCTCGACAGGGGCCACTGAAGCTTTCTTT. It encodes CASSASTGATEAFF. J is TRBJ1-1 and V is TRBV12-3 or TRBV12-4, with 8 bases fitting TRBD1. CDR3 length: 14 residues. V gave up 5 bases and J gave up 4 bases; unmatched junction bases: 6.

A word on this clonotype: A much larger clone lies one base from this, so it may be a read error. V gene TRBV7-2 combines with J gene TRBJ2-3; possibly TRBD1 for D (6 bases). This CDR3 is 14 amino acids long. CDR1 SGHTA and CDR2 FQGNSA come from the germline V gene. V lost 5 bases and J lost 8, with 17 bases in between. The CDR3 bases are TGTGCCAGCAGCGCAGACAGGCGTGCCCTTACGCAGTATTTT. This codes for CASSADRRALTQYF.

This clonotype was counted between two and nine times. The CDR3 sequence is CASSVIGENTEAFF. In DNA, the CDR3 is TGTGCCAGCAGCGTCATAGGGGAGAACACTGAAGCTTTCTTT. The chain is built from TRBV9 and TRBJ1-1; D possibly corresponds to TRBD1 (5 bases). There are 14 residues in the CDR3. Germline CDR1 and CDR2: SGDLS and YYNGEE. Between the trimmed V and J ends, which lost 2 bases and 1 base, there was a span of 9 bases.

This clonotype was seen repeatedly, ten times or more. This sequence joins TRBV12-5 and TRBJ2-1; 14 bases are shared with TRBD2. Germline V gene sequence: CDR1 LGHNT, CDR2 FRNRAP. The ends lost 6 bases at V and 8 bases at J; junction bases unmatched: 6. This CDR3 has 15 amino acids. CDR3 loop: CASGPGLAGVDEQFF. The CDR3 DNA follows: TGTGCTAGTGGCCCGGGACTAGCGGGAGTCGATGAGCAGTTCTTC. Full variable domain (rest looked up from reference TRBV12-5 and TRBJ2-1): DARVTQTPRHKVTEMGQEVTMRCQPILGHNTVFWYRQTMMQGLELLAYFRNRAPLDDSGMPKDRFSAEMPDATLATLKIQPSEPRDSAVYFCASGPGLAGVDEQFFGPGTRLTVL.

The V call is TRBV30, the J call TRBJ2-7; possible D gene TRBD2, 5 bases. This CDR3 contains 12 residues. Looked up from germline, CDR1 is GTSNPN and CDR2 is SVGIG (reference sequence). Between the trimmed V and J ends, which lost 2 bases and 6 bases, there was a span of 11 bases. The CDR3 region has the DNA TGTGCCTGGAGTTCCGGGAAGGGCGAGCAGTACTTC. Protein product: CAWSSGKGEQYF.

This rearrangement joins TRBV27 to TRBJ2-5; D unclear. The CDR3 has 13 residues. The germline gives CDR1 MNHEY, CDR2 SMNVEV (reference sequence). Trimming took 0 bases from V and 7 from J, leaving 9 bases between them. The CDR3 bases are TGTGCCAGCAGTTTATCGAGTGGAAGGACCCAGTACTTC. This encodes CASSLSSGRTQYF.

The chain combines TRBV6-1 with TRBJ2-1; the match to TRBD1 covers 9 bases. Germline V gives CDR1 MNHNS, CDR2 SASEGT. This CDR3 comprises 14 residues. V was clipped by 4 bases and J by 5 bases; unmatched bases: 3. The CDR3 spells CASSVDRGDNEQFF. The CDR3 nucleotides read TGTGCCAGCAGTGTGGACAGGGGTGACAATGAGCAGTTCTTC.

This clonotype was picked up a small number of times. V usage is TRBV28 and J usage is TRBJ2-2, with TRBD1 matching 7 bases. Germline CDR1 reads MDHEN; CDR2 reads SYDVKM. The CDR3 is 13 residues long. With V trimmed by 6 bases and J by 6 bases, 4 bases remained unmatched. DNA for the CDR3: TGTGCCAGCAGATCACAGGGGTCCGGGGAGCTGTTTTTT. It specifies CASRSQGSGELFF.

This clonotype was counted only a few times. The chain links TRBV29-1 to TRBJ1-2, with 7 bases lining up with TRBD1. Germline CDR1 is SQVTM and CDR2 is ANQGSEA. The CDR3 totals 13 residues. V lost 6 bases to trimming and J lost 4 bases; unmatched junction nucleotides: 8. The chain's CDR3 is CSVLGGGVYGYTF. The CDR3 DNA reads as TGCAGCGTGCTTGGAGGGGGCGTCTATGGCTACACCTTC.

This clonotype showed up many times. The V gene is TRBV7-8, the J gene TRBJ2-1, with 9 bases aligning to TRBD2. Germline values: CDR1 SGHVS, CDR2 FQNEAQ. J gave up 9 bases and V 7 bases, and 13 bases lay outside the gene matches. This CDR3 contains 15 residues. The CDR3 here is CASTPGTSTLIEQFF. The CDR3 region has the DNA TGTGCCAGCACACCCGGGACTAGCACGCTAATTGAGCAGTTCTTC. Based on the CDR3 plus reference TRBV7-8 and TRBJ2-1, the full variable domain is GAGVSQSPRYKVAKRGQDVALRCDPISGHVSLFWYQQALGQGPEFLTYFQNEAQLDKSGLPSDRFFAERPEGSVSTLKIQRTQQEDSAVYLCASTPGTSTLIEQFFGPGTRLTVL.

This clonotype was detected ten times or more. The chain carries TRBV28 and TRBJ2-5; D gene ambiguous. V was trimmed by 4 bases and J by 5 bases, leaving 14 bases between them. CDR3 length: 14 amino acids. Per the germline V gene, CDR1 is MDHEN and CDR2 is SYDVKM. DNA of the CDR3: TGTGCCAGCAGTTGGCGGTATTACCGGGAGACCCAGTACTTC. Protein product: CASSWRYYRETQYF.

The V call is TRBV5-1, the J call TRBJ2-2, with 7 nucleotides matching TRBD2. This CDR3 has 14 residues. Per the germline V gene, CDR1 is SGHRS and CDR2 is YFSETQ. The V segment lost 6 bases and the J segment 4 bases; nucleotides outside the gene matches: 6. CDR3 region: CASKGGPFTGELFF. For the CDR3, the DNA is TGCGCCAGCAAGGGAGGGCCTTTCACCGGGGAGCTGTTTTTT.

This clonotype was detected ten times or more. The V call is TRBV20-1, the J call TRBJ2-7; 8 bases map to TRBD1. Trimming removed 5 bases from V and 3 bases from J; junction bases left unmatched: 9. This CDR3 is built from 14 residues. CDR1 is DFQATT, CDR2 SNEGSKA, per germline (reference sequence). This CDR3 is CSASQRTGNYEQYF. The CDR3 DNA sequence: TGCAGTGCTTCCCAGCGGACAGGGAACTACGAGCAGTACTTC.

Remarks on this clonotype: A much bigger clone sits one base away, suggesting this may be a read error. This chain connects TRBV3-1 to TRBJ1-2, with 8 positions matching TRBD1. Germline CDR1 reads LGHDT; CDR2 reads YNNKEL (reference sequence). This CDR3 has 14 amino acids. J was trimmed by 6 bases and V by 3 bases; bases with no gene match: 6. The CDR3 nucleotides are TGTGCCAGCAGCCAGGTGACAGGGGACAATGGCTACACCTTC. Translation gives CASSQVTGDNGYTF.

This clonotype was detected ten times or more. The chain uses TRBV20-1 and TRBJ2-7; perhaps TRBD1 as D (5 bases). V was trimmed by 6 bases and J by 4 bases, leaving 13 bases between them. The CDR3 length is 12 residues. Per germline, CDR1 DFQATT and CDR2 SNEGSKA (reference sequence). CDR3 region: CSASGHRYEQYF. DNA of the CDR3: TGCAGTGCGTCCGGACACAGATACGAGCAGTACTTC.

This clonotype appeared many times. The chain joins TRBV20-1 to TRBJ2-5, with 10 bases aligning to TRBD1. Germline V CDR1 and CDR2: DFQATT, SNEGSKA (reference sequence). The CDR3 length is 15 residues. V was pared by 1 base and J by 5 bases, with 7 bases of the junction left unmatched. CDR3 DNA sequence: TGCAGTGCTAGAGCCATGACAGGGGGCATGGAGACCCAGTACTTC. Protein: CSARAMTGGMETQYF.

The table lists this clonotype with a few counts. The chain has TRBV20-1 and TRBJ2-7; 9 bases line up with TRBD2. Looked up from germline, CDR1 is DFQATT and CDR2 is SNEGSKA (reference sequence). The trim removed 6 bases at V and 2 bases at J, leaving 11 bases unmatched. The CDR3 length is 15 residues. DNA for the CDR3: TGCAGTGCCCCGACCCTCGGGACTAGCACCTACGAGCAGTACTTC. This gives the protein CSAPTLGTSTYEQYF.

J is TRBJ2-7 and V is TRBV13; 9 positions agree with TRBD1. V lost 8 bases to trimming and J lost 5 bases; unmatched junction nucleotides: 10. The CDR3 has 14 amino acids. Germline V gene data show CDR1 as PRHDT and CDR2 as FYEKMQ (reference sequence). The CDR3 is CASRRGQGTNEQYF. The CDR3 nucleotides are TGTGCCAGCCGGAGGGGACAGGGCACTAACGAGCAGTACTTC.

This clonotype was picked up a small number of times. The chain combines TRBV25-1 with TRBJ1-2; D unresolved. The V and J ends lost 2 bases and 8 bases respectively, with 12 bases between them. Germline V CDR1 and CDR2: MGHDK, SYGVNS. There are 13 residues in the CDR3. The CDR3 here is CASSEVQSGGYTF. CDR3 DNA: TGTGCCAGCAGTGAAGTGCAGTCGGGGGGCTACACCTTC.

This clonotype has at least ten counts. V usage is TRBV7-3 and J usage is TRBJ2-2; the match to TRBD2 covers 7 bases. CDR3 length: 15 residues. CDR1 is SGHTA and CDR2 is FQGTGA in the germline V gene. With V trimmed by 0 bases and J by 6 bases, 4 bases remained unmatched. The CDR3 spells CASSLTPGGPGELFF. The CDR3 nucleotides are TGTGCCAGCAGCTTAACGCCGGGGGGTCCCGGGGAGCTGTTTTTT.

As concerns this clonotype: It may be a read error: a sequence one base away is much more abundant. As the CDR3 is not closed by the conserved phenylalanine or tryptophan, this likely results from a read error. The V and J genes are TRBV6-1 and TRBJ2-7; 8 bases line up with TRBD2. Trimming removed 6 bases from V and 0 bases from J; junction bases left unmatched: 7. CDR3 length: 15 amino acids. CDR1 and CDR2 (germline): MNHNS, SASEGT. CDR3 sequence (DNA): TGTGCCAGCAGCCGCCCCGGGACTAGCTCCTACGAGCAGTACCTC. Protein product: CASSRPGTSSYEQYL.